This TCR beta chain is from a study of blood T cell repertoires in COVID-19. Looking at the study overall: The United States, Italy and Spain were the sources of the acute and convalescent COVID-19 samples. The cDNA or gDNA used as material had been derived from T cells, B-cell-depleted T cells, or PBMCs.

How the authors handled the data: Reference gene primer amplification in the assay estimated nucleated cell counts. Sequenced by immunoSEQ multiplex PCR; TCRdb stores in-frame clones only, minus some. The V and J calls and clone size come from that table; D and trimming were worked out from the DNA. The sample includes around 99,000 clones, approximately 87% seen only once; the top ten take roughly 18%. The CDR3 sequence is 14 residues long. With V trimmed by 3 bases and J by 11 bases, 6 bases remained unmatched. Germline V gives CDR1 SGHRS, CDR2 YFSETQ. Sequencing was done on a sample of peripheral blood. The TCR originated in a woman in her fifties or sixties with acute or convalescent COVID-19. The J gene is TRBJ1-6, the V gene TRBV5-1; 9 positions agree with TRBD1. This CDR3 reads CASSSGQGVPPLHF. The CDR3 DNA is TGCGCCAGCAGCTCGGGACAGGGAGTACCACCCCTCCACTTT.